This passage covers 24 T cell receptor beta chains from one sample sequenced in a study of T cell repertoires in cytomegalovirus infection. TCRdb itself ran the reads through MiXCR, one entry per CDR3 protein. The sample holds 400,000 to 600,000 distinct CDR3 sequences; approximately 46% are singletons and the top ten take around 45%. No cognate antigen is known for these TCRs. Sequencing was performed on cultured PBMCs, taken from culture after CMV antigen stimulation. All receptors come from a human donor in good health (CMV status not recorded). Some clones in this sample may be carry-over from other donors' samples.

In this sample, this clonotype turned up a few times. The chain employs TRBV7-2 and TRBJ1-1, with D unresolved. The germline V gene has CDR1 SGHTA and CDR2 FQGNSA. The CDR3 runs 15 residues. V was cut by 2 bases and J by 1 base, with 11 bases left in between. The CDR3 reads CASSLKTGRNTEAFF. CDR3 DNA sequence: TGTGCCAGCAGCTTAAAGACCGGACGGAACACTGAAGCTTTCTTT.

This clonotype was detected only a few times. This chain links TRBV6-5 with TRBJ1-6; D is undetermined. The V gene's germline CDR1 is MNHEY and CDR2 SVGAGI. Trimming removed 6 bases at V and 7 bases at J, with 13 bases between. The CDR3 loop spans 14 amino acids. The CDR3 DNA reads as TGTGCCAGCAGACAGCGGGCTGGGAATTCACCCCTCCACTTT. Translating it yields CASRQRAGNSPLHF.

This clonotype was seen a handful of times. The chain has TRBV27 and TRBJ2-7, with 9 nucleotides matching TRBD1. Trimming removed 5 bases from V and 3 bases from J; junction bases left unmatched: 5. Germline assignment: CDR1 MNHEY and CDR2 SMNVEV (reference sequence). The CDR3 totals 14 residues. The CDR3 sequence is CASSPVDRGYEQYF. The CDR3 nucleotides read TGTGCCAGCAGTCCTGTGGACAGGGGCTACGAGCAGTACTTC.

The chain uses TRBV24-1 and TRBJ2-1, with D possibly being TRBD1 (6 bases). The length of the CDR3 is 13 residues. The germline gives CDR1 KGHDR, CDR2 SFDVKD. Trimming left V 3 bases short and J 9 bases short, with 11 bases between. This CDR3 reads CATSDPARGEQFF. The CDR3 DNA sequence: TGTGCCACCAGTGATCCGGCCAGGGGTGAGCAGTTCTTC.

The gene calls are TRBV27 and TRBJ2-7, with 7 positions matching TRBD2. J lost 4 bases, V lost 3 bases, and 6 bases had no gene match. The CDR3 contains 14 residues. Germline V lookup: CDR1 MNHEY, CDR2 SMNVEV (reference sequence). The CDR3 sequence is CASSFAGVEYEQYF. Written as DNA, the CDR3 is TGTGCCAGCAGTTTTGCGGGAGTAGAATACGAGCAGTACTTC.

V and J are TRBV14 and TRBJ2-2; D is ambiguous. Deletions cut 3 bases from V and 0 bases from J, with 11 bases between. From germline, CDR1 is SGHDN and CDR2 FVKESK. The CDR3 loop spans 16 amino acids. CDR3 loop: CASSHNRGSNTGELFF. The CDR3 bases are TGTGCCAGCAGCCACAACCGCGGATCGAACACCGGGGAGCTGTTTTTT.

This clonotype was seen a handful of times. The chain uses TRBV7-6 and TRBJ2-3, with D perhaps matching TRBD2 (6 bases). This CDR3 is 15 amino acids long. The germline CDR1 and CDR2 sequences are SGHVS and FNYEAQ. Trimming pared 1 base from V and 6 bases from J, leaving 14 bases between. The DNA of the CDR3 is TGTGCCAGCAGCTTAGTCGGGAGTCGGGTGGATACGCAGTATTTT. This sequence encodes CASSLVGSRVDTQYF.

This rearrangement joins TRBV7-9 to TRBJ2-3; D may match TRBD1 or TRBD2 (6 bases each). The ends were cut back, 7 bases at V and 0 bases at J, with 20 bases in the middle. The CDR3 consists of 17 residues. Looked up from germline, CDR1 is SEHNR and CDR2 is FQNEAQ (reference sequence). CDR3: CASTAPEGGISTDTQYF. The CDR3, as DNA: TGTGCCAGCACAGCACCCGAAGGGGGGATTAGCACAGATACGCAGTATTTT.

This clonotype was recorded a few times. The CDR3 spells CSAYGQGAGEKLFF. The CDR3 coding sequence is TGCAGTGCTTATGGACAGGGGGCTGGTGAAAAACTGTTTTTT. The rearrangement links TRBV20-1 to TRBJ1-4; 11 positions match TRBD1. The CDR3 is 14 amino acids. Unmatched junction bases numbered 6, after V lost 5 bases and J lost 7 bases. The germline CDR1 and CDR2 sequences are DFQATT and SNEGSKA (reference sequence).

This clonotype showed up just a few times. The V gene is TRBV5-5, the J gene TRBJ2-5; D may be TRBD1 or TRBD2 (5 bases each). Per the germline V gene, CDR1 is SGHKS and CDR2 is YYEKEE (reference sequence). This CDR3 is 14 amino acids long. With 0 bases removed from V and 7 bases from J, the gap between germline ends came to 13 bases. CDR3: CASSLVGREGTQYF. The CDR3 DNA sequence: TGTGCCAGCAGCTTGGTGGGACGCGAGGGGACCCAGTACTTC.

This clonotype was detected only a few times. V is TRBV7-2 and J is TRBJ2-3; 9 bases line up with TRBD2. With V trimmed by 3 bases and J by 4 bases, 8 bases remained unmatched. The length of the CDR3 is 16 residues. Germline assignment: CDR1 SGHTA and CDR2 FQGNSA. This CDR3 reads CASSFGGGRAADTQYF. The DNA of the CDR3 is TGTGCCAGCAGCTTCGGCGGCGGGAGGGCCGCAGATACGCAGTATTTT.

This rearrangement joins TRBV6-6 to TRBJ2-1; tentative D call: TRBD1 (6 bases). V gave up 5 bases and J gave up 9 bases, with 11 bases separating them. This CDR3 has 12 amino acids. Germline CDR1 and CDR2: MNHNY and SVGAGI (reference sequence). CDR3 sequence: CASSQQGPEQFF. The CDR3 coding sequence is TGTGCCAGCAGTCAACAGGGCCCTGAGCAGTTCTTC.

The chain couples TRBV30 to TRBJ2-2; D unresolved. Per germline, CDR1 GTSNPN and CDR2 SVGIG (reference sequence). CDR3 length: 14 residues. V was clipped by 0 bases and J by 5 bases, with 10 bases between them. CDR3 sequence: CAWSVRRKTGELFF. CDR3 bases: TGTGCCTGGAGTGTACGAAGAAAGACCGGGGAGCTGTTTTTT. The complete variable domain, with remaining parts taken from reference TRBV30 and TRBJ2-2, reads SQTIHQWPATLVQPVGSPLSLECTVEGTSNPNLYWYRQAAGRGLQLLFYSVGIGQISSEVPQNLSASRPQDRQFILSSKKLLLSDSGFYLCAWSVRRKTGELFFGEGSRLTVL.

CDR3 amino acids: CASTFDSLYGYTF. The CDR3 DNA is TGTGCCAGTACCTTTGACAGCCTCTATGGCTACACCTTC. The V gene is TRBV19, the J gene TRBJ1-2, with D perhaps matching TRBD1 (5 bases). Germline assignment: CDR1 LNHDA and CDR2 SQIVND (reference sequence). V lost 7 bases to trimming and J lost 4 bases, with 13 bases between them. The CDR3 has 13 amino acids.

The chain employs TRBV2 and TRBJ2-3; 12 bases are a match to TRBD2. J was trimmed by 5 bases and V by 6 bases; bases with no gene match: 6. Germline V gene data show CDR1 as SNHLY and CDR2 as FYNNEI. The CDR3 is 15 residues long. CDR3 amino acids: CASSPSGGAKDTQYF. CDR3 DNA sequence: TGTGCCAGCAGCCCTAGCGGGGGGGCCAAAGATACGCAGTATTTT.

This clonotype was seen a handful of times. The rearrangement uses TRBV12-3 or TRBV12-4 and TRBJ2-5; 9 nucleotides agree with TRBD2. This CDR3 comprises 17 residues. Losses at the gene ends were 3 bases for V and 5 bases for J; bases not matched to a gene: 13. The CDR3 DNA sequence: TGTGCCAGCAGTTTTGGGCATTGGACTAGCGATGCCGAGACCCAGTACTTC. This translates into CASSFGHWTSDAETQYF.

This clonotype was recorded only once. The chain is built from TRBV5-1 and TRBJ2-5; 7 bases agree with TRBD1. V trimming: 4 bases; J trimming: 2 bases; junction bases outside the gene matches: 8. This CDR3 region has 15 residues. Germline V gene lookup returns CDR1 SGHRS and CDR2 YFSETQ. The CDR3 DNA is TGCGCCAGCAGCCAGAACAGGGGAGTGCAAGAGACCCAGTACTTC. Protein product: CASSQNRGVQETQYF.

Regarding this clonotype: One end of the junction varies from germline; a read error may be responsible. This chain links TRBV7-6 with TRBJ2-5, with D uncertain. CDR3 length: 16 residues. CDR1 SGHVS and CDR2 FNYEAQ come from the germline V gene. CDR3 DNA sequence: TGTGCTAGCAGCTTAACCGGCCTTAGATATCAAGAGACCCAGTACTTC. Translated: CASSLTGLRYQETQYF.

This clonotype has a handful of counts. The J gene is TRBJ2-6, the V gene TRBV20-1; no firm D call. With 3 bases removed from V and 2 bases from J, the gap between germline ends came to 8 bases. The CDR3 runs to 14 residues. CDR1 DFQATT and CDR2 SNEGSKA come from the germline V gene (reference sequence). This CDR3 is CSASHFTGANVLTF. CDR3 DNA sequence: TGCAGTGCTAGCCATTTTACTGGGGCCAACGTCCTGACTTTC.

DNA of the CDR3: TGTGCCAGCTCACCCGGGATTCAGACCTACGAGCAGTACTTC. This sequence encodes CASSPGIQTYEQYF. The rearrangement links TRBV18 to TRBJ2-7, with TRBD2 as a possible D gene (5 bases). Germline values: CDR1 KGHSH, CDR2 LQKENI. CDR3 length: 14 residues. Trimming took 3 bases from V and 2 from J, leaving 11 bases between them.

The rearrangement joins TRBV24-1 to TRBJ2-6; TRBD1 or TRBD2 may be the D gene (5 bases each). The CDR3 runs to 19 residues. CDR1 is KGHDR, CDR2 SFDVKD, per germline. With 1 base removed from V and 0 bases from J, the gap between germline ends came to 15 bases. CDR3 amino acids: CATSDLSGRLSSGANVLTF. The CDR3 DNA reads as TGTGCCACCAGTGATTTATCGGGACGTCTAAGCTCTGGGGCCAACGTCCTGACTTTC.

The table lists this clonotype with a few counts. J is TRBJ2-1 and V is TRBV11-1, with D perhaps TRBD1 (6 bases). Germline-derived CDR1 and CDR2 are SGHAT and FQDESV (reference sequence). The CDR3 covers 15 residues. V was shortened by 6 bases and J by 4 bases, with 16 bases between the two germline ends. CDR3 sequence (DNA): TGTGCCAGCAGTAAATCGGCAGGGACATACAATGAGCAGTTCTTC. This translates into CASSKSAGTYNEQFF. The entire variable domain, with the rest obtained from reference TRBV11-1 and TRBJ2-1, is as follows: EAEVAQSPRYKITEKSQAVAFWCDPISGHATLYWYRQILGQGPELLVQFQDESVVDDSQLPKDRFSAERLKGVDSTLKIQPAELGDSAMYLCASSKSAGTYNEQFFGPGTRLTVL.

The V call is TRBV7-2, the J call TRBJ2-7; 8 nucleotides agree with TRBD2. This CDR3 has 15 amino acids. The V gene's germline CDR1 is SGHTA and CDR2 FQGNSA. J lost 7 bases, V lost 3 bases, and 11 bases had no gene match. CDR3 residues: CASSLWTAGAWEQYF. The CDR3 nucleotides are TGTGCCAGCAGCTTGTGGACAGCGGGAGCCTGGGAGCAGTACTTC. Full variable domain (outside the CDR3, taken from reference TRBV7-2 and TRBJ2-7): GAGVSQSPSNKVTEKGKDVELRCDPISGHTALYWYRQSLGQGLEFLIYFQGNSAPDKSGLPSDRFSAERTGGSVSTLTIQRTQQEDSAVYLCASSLWTAGAWEQYFGPGTRLTVT.

V gene TRBV19 combines with J gene TRBJ1-1; a possible D gene is TRBD1 (5 bases). Trimming shortened V by 4 bases and J by 2 bases, and 14 bases separated the two germline ends. The germline gives CDR1 LNHDA, CDR2 SQIVND (reference sequence). The CDR3 is 15 residues long. The CDR3 nucleotides are TGTGCCAGTAGTAGGGGCCCGGGCGGAAACACTGAAGCTTTCTTT. Encoded protein: CASSRGPGGNTEAFF.